This T cell receptor (beta chain) was found in a study of patients and donors after allogeneic stem cell transplantation. Using its own MiXCR run on the RT-PCR reads, TCRdb lists one record per CDR3 protein. The table lists 2,500 or so distinct CDR3 sequences, roughly 17% of them singletons, with about 20% in the top ten. Germline assignment: CDR1 SQVTM and CDR2 ANQGSEA. This CDR3 is 13 amino acids long. Deletions cut 7 bases from V and 0 bases from J, with 11 bases between. Sample: blood, either unsorted or a sorted T cell fraction (not recorded which). The chain is built from TRBV29-1 and TRBJ2-3; D is perhaps TRBD2 (5 bases). This TCR came from a human donor who was either an allogeneic HSCT recipient or a stem cell or donor lymphocyte infusion donor (not recorded which). It is not recorded whose cells these are; they may come from a transplant donor. CDR3 amino acids: CSAEGSSTDTQYF. CDR3 nucleotides: TGCAGCGCCGAAGGGAGTAGCACAGATACGCAGTATTTT.